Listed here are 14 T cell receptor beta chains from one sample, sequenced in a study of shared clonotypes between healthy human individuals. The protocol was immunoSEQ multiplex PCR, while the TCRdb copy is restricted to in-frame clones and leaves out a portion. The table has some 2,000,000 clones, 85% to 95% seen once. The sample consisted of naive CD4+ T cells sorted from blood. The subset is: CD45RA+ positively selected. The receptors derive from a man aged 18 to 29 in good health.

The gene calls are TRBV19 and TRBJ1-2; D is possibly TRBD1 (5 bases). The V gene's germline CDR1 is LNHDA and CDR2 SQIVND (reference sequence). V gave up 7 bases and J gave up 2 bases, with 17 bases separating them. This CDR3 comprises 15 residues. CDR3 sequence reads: CASKSTGTENYGYTF. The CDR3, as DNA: TGTGCCAGTAAATCTACCGGGACGGAGAACTATGGCTACACCTTC.

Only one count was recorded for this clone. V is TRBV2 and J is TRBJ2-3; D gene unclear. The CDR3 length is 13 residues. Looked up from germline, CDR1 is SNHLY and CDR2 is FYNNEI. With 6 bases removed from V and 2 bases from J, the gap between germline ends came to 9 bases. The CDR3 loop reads CASSAGFTDTQYF. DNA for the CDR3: TGTGCCAGCAGCGCAGGATTCACAGATACGCAGTATTTT.

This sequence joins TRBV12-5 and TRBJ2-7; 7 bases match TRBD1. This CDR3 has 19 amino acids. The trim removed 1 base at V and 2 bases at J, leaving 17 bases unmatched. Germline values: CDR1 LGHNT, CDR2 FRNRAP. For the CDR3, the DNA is TGTGCTAGTGGTTTGGCAGGGGGAAAGACAGGGCACCTCGCCTACGAGCAGTACTTC. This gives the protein CASGLAGGKTGHLAYEQYF.

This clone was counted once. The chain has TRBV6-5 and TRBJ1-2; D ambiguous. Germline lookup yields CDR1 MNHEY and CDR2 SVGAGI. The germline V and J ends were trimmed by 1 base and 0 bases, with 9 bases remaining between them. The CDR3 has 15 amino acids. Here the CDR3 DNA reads TGTGCCAGCAGTTACTGGAATCCCCCTAACTATGGCTACACCTTC. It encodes CASSYWNPPNYGYTF.

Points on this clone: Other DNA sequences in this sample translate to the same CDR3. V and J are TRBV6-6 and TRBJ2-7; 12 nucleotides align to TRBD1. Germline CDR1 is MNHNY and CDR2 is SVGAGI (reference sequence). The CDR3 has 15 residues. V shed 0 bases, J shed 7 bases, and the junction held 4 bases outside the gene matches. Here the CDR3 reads CASSYSGTGGYEQYF. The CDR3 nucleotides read TGTGCCAGCAGTTACTCTGGGACAGGGGGCTATGAGCAGTACTTC.

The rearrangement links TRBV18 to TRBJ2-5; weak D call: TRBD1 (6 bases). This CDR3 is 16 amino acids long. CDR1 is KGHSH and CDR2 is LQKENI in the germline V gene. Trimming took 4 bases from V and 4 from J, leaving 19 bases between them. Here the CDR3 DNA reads TGTGCCAGCTCACTTAAGAGGGACATACAGGGAGAGACCCAGTACTTC. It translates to CASSLKRDIQGETQYF.

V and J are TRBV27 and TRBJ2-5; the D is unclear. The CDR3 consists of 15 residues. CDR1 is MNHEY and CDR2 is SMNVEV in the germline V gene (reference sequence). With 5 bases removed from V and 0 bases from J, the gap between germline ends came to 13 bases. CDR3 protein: CASSLWGTDQETQYF. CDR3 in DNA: TGTGCCAGCAGTCTCTGGGGTACGGACCAAGAGACCCAGTACTTC.

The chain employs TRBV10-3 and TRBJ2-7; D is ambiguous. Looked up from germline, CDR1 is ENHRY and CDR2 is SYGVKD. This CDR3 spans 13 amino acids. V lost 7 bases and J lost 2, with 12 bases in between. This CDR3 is CAIKGSQPYEQYF. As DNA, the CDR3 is TGTGCCATCAAGGGAAGTCAACCCTACGAGCAGTACTTC.

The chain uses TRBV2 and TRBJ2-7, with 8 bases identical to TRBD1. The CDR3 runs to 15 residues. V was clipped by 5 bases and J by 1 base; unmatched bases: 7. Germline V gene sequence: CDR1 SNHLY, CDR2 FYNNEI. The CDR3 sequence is CASSRPGQESYEQYF. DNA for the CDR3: TGTGCCAGCAGTAGACCGGGACAGGAGTCCTACGAGCAGTACTTC. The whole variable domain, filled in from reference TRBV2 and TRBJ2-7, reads EPEVTQTPSHQVTQMGQEVILRCVPISNHLYFYWYRQILGQKVEFLVSFYNNEISEKSEIFDDQFSVERPDGSNFTLKIRSTKLEDSAMYFCASSRPGQESYEQYFGPGTRLTVT.

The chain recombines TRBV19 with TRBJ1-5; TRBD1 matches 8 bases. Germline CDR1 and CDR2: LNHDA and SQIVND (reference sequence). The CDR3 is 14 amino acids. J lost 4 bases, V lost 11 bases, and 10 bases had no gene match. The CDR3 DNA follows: TGTGCCGGTTCGGACAGGGATGTAAATCAGCCCCAGCATTTT. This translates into CAGSDRDVNQPQHF. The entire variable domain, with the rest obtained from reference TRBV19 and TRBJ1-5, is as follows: DGGITQSPKYLFRKEGQNVTLSCEQNLNHDAMYWYRQDPGQGLRLIYYSQIVNDFQKGDIAEGYSVSREKKESFPLTVTSAQKNPTAFYLCAGSDRDVNQPQHFGDGTRLSIL.

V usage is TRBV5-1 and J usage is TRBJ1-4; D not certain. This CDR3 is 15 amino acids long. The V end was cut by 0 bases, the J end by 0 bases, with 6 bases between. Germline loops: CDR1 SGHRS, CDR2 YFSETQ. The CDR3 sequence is CASSLVDATNEKLFF. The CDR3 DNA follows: TGCGCCAGCAGCTTGGTCGACGCAACTAATGAAAAACTGTTTTTT.

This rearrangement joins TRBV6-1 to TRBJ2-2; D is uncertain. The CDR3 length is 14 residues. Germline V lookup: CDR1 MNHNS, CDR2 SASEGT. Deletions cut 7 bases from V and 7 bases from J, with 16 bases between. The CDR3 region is CASILRLGGGELFF. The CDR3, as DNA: TGTGCCAGCATTCTACGGCTGGGTGGCGGGGAGCTGTTTTTT.

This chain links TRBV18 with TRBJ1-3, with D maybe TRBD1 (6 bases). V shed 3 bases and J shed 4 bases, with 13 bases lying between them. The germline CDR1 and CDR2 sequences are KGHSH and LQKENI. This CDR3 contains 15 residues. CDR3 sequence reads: CASSPEQGKGNTIYF. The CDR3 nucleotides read TGTGCCAGCTCACCCGAGCAGGGGAAGGGAAACACCATATATTTT.

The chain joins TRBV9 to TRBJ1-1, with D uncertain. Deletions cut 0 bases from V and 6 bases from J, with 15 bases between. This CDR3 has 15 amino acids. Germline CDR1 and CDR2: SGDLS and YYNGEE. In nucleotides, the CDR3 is TGTGCCAGCAGCGTAGATTCAGGCGCGGACCCTGAAGCTTTCTTT. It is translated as CASSVDSGADPEAFF.